This T cell receptor (beta chain) stems from a study of cytomegalovirus exposure and HLA in healthy donors. Notes on the study in general: Specific recognition of CMV antigens was confirmed in vitro for a few chains (all CMV-associated). High sensitivity and specificity were reportedly achieved when the classifier diagnosed cytomegalovirus status. The study designated 164 TCR beta chains cytomegalovirus-associated.

Points on this clone: Its antigen is not known.

This CDR3 is built from 16 residues. Per the germline V gene, CDR1 is SGHAT and CDR2 is FQNNGV. With 5 bases clipped from V and 0 bases from J, the junction kept 9 bases outside the gene matches. Clones were sequenced by immunoSEQ multiplex PCR, and TCRdb holds only the in-frame ones, with some missing. This sample has 150,000 to 200,000 clones; approximately 86% occur once, and the top ten carry around 2.4%. The validation cohort, a group of 90 to 150 subjects, included the donors and was separate from the approximately 650-subject first cohort. The specimen was PBMCs. This rearrangement joins TRBV11-2 to TRBJ1-1, with 7 bases matching TRBD1. This TCR was sampled from a man aged 30-40 years in good health and CMV-seropositive. CDR3 in amino acids: CASSPQGGQMNTEAFF. In DNA, the CDR3 is TGTGCCAGCAGCCCCCAAGGGGGACAGATGAACACTGAAGCTTTCTTT.